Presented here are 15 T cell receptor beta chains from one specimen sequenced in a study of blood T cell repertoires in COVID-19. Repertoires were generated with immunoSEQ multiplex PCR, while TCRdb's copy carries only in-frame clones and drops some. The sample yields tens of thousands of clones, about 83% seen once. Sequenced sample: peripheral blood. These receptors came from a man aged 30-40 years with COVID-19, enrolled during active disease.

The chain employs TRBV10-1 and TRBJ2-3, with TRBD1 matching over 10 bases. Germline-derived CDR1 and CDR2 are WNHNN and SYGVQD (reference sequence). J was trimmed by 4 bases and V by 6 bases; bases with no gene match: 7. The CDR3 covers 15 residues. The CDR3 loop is CASSYGTGEADTQYF. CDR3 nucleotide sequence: TGCGCCAGCAGCTACGGGACAGGGGAGGCAGATACGCAGTATTTT.

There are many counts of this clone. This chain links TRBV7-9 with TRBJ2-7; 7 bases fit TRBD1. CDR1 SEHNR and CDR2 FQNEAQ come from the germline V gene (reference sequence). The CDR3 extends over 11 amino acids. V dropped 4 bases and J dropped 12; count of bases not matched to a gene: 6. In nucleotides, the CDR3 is TGTGCCAGCAGCTCCGGACAGGCGCTGTACTTC. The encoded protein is CASSSGQALYF.

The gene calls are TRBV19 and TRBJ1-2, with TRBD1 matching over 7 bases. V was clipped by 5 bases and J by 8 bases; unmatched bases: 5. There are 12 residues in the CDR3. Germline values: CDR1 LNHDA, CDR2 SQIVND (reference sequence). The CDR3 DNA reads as TGTGCCAGTAGTGAACAGGGGTACGGCTACACCTTC. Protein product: CASSEQGYGYTF.

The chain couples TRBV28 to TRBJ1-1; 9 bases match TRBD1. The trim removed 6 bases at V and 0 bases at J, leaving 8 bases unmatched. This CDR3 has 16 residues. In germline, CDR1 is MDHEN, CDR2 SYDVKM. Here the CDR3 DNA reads TGTGCCAGCAGGATTCGACAGGGGGAGGTGAACACTGAAGCTTTCTTT. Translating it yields CASRIRQGEVNTEAFF.

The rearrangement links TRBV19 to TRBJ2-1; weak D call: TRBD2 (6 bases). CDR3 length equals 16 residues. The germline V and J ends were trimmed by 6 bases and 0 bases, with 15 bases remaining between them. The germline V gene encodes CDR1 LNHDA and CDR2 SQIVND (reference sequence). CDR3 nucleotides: TGTGCCAGTAGCCCTCTCTACGGGAGCTCCTACAATGAGCAGTTCTTC. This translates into CASSPLYGSSYNEQFF. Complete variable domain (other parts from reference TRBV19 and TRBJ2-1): DGGITQSPKYLFRKEGQNVTLSCEQNLNHDAMYWYRQDPGQGLRLIYYSQIVNDFQKGDIAEGYSVSREKKESFPLTVTSAQKNPTAFYLCASSPLYGSSYNEQFFGPGTRLTVL.

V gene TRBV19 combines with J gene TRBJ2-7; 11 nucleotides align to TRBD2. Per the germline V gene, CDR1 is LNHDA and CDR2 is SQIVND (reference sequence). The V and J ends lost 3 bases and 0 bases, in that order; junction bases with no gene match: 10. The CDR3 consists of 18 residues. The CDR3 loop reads CASSIRTSGPLRSYEQYF. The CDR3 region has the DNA TGTGCCAGTAGTATTCGGACTAGCGGGCCACTCCGCTCCTACGAGCAGTACTTC.

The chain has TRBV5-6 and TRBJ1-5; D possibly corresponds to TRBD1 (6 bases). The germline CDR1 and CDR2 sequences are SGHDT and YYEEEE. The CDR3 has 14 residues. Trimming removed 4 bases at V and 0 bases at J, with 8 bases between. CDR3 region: CASSEGGSNQPQHF. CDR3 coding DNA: TGTGCCAGCAGCGAAGGGGGTAGCAATCAGCCCCAGCATTTT. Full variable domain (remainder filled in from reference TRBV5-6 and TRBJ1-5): DAGVTQSPTHLIKTRGQQVTLRCSPKSGHDTVSWYQQALGQGPQFIFQYYEEEERQRGNFPDRFSGHQFPNYSSELNVNALLLGDSALYLCASSEGGSNQPQHFGDGTRLSIL.

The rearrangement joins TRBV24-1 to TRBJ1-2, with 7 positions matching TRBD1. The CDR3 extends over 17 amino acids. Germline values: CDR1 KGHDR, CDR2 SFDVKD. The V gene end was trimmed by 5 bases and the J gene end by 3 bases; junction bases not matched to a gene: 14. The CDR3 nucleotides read TGTGCCACCAGTGGGGGGGTCCGACAGGGCTCCCACTATGGCTACACCTTC. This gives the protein CATSGGVRQGSHYGYTF.

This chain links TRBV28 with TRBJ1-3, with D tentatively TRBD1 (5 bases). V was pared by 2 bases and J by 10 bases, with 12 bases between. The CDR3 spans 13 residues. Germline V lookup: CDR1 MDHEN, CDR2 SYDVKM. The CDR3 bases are TGTGCCAGCAGTTTACCGGACACGTGGACCATATATTTT. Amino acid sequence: CASSLPDTWTIYF.

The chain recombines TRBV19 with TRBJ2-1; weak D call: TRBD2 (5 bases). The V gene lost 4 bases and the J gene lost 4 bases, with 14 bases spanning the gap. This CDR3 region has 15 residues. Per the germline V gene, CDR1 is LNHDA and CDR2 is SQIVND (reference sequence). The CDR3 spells CASSTGTDVYNEQFF. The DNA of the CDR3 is TGTGCCAGTAGTACGGGAACGGACGTGTACAATGAGCAGTTCTTC.

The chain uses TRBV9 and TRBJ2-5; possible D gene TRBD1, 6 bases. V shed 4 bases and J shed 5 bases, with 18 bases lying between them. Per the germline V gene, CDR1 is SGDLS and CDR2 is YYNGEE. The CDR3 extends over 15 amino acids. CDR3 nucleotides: TGTGCCAGCAGCCTTTCAGGGGATGAGGCGGAGACCCAGTACTTC. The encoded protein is CASSLSGDEAETQYF. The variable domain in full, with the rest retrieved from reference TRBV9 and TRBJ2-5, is DSGVTQTPKHLITATGQRVTLRCSPRSGDLSVYWYQQSLDQGLQFLIQYYNGEERAKGNILERFSAQQFPDLHSELNLSSLELGDSALYFCASSLSGDEAETQYFGPGTRLLVL.

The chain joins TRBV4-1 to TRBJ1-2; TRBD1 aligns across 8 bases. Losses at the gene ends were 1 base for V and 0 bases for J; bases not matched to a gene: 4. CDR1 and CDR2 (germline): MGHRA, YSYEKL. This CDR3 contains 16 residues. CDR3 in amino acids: CASSQGDRRANYGYTF. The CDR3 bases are TGCGCCAGCAGCCAAGGGGACAGGCGAGCTAACTATGGCTACACCTTC.

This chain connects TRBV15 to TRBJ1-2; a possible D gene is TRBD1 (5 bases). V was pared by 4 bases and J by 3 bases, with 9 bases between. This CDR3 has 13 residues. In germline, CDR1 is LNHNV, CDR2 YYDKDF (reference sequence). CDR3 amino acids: CATSTGKDYGYTF. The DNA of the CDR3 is TGTGCCACCAGCACAGGGAAGGACTATGGCTACACCTTC.

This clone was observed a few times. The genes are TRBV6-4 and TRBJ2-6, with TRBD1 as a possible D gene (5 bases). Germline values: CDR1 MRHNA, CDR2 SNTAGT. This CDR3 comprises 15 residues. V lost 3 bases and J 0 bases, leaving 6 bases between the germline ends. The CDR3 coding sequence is TGTGCCAGCAGTGAGGACAACTCTGGGGCCAACGTCCTGACTTTC. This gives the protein CASSEDNSGANVLTF.

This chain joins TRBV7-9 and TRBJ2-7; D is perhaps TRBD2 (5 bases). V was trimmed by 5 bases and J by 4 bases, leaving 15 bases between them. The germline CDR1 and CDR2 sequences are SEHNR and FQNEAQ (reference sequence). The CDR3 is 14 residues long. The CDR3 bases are TGTGCCAGCAGCCAGAGGGCTACTAGTTACGAGCAGTACTTC. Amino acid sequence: CASSQRATSYEQYF.